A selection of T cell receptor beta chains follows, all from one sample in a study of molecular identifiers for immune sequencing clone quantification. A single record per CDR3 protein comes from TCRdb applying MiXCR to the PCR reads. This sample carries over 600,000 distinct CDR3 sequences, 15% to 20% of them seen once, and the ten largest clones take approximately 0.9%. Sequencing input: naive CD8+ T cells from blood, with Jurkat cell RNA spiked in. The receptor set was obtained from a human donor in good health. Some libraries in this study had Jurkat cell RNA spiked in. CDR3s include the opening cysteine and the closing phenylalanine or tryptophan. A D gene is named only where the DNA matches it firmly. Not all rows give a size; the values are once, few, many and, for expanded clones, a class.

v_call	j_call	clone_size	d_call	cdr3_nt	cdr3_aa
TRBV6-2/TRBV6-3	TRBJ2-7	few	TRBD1	TGTGCCAGCAGGCCAATGGGACAGGGCCACTACGAGCAGTACTTC	CASRPMGQGHYEQYF
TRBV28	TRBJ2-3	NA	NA	TGTGCCAGCACTCTAGGAGCTGCAGATACGCAGTATTTT	CASTLGAADTQYF
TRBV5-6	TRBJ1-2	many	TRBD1	TGTGCCAGCAGCTCCGGGACAGGCGCAACTAACTATGGCTACACCTTC	CASSSGTGATNYGYTF
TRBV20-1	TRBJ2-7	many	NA	TGCAGTGCTACCGGGACGGAAGCCTACGAGCAGTACTTC	CSATGTEAYEQYF
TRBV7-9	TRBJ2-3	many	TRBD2	TGTGCCAGCAGCTCGTCGGTGTGGGGGACTAGCGGGAGCAGGGCAGATACGCAGTATTTT	CASSSSVWGTSGSRADTQYF
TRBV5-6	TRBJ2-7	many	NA	TGTGCCAGCAGCTACCAGAGAGGAGACGAGCAGTACTTC	CASSYQRGDEQYF
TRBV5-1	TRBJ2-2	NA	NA	TGCGCCAGCAGCTTGGCCGGGACCGCGCGGAACACCGGGGAGCTGTTTTTT	CASSLAGTARNTGELFF
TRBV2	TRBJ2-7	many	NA	TGTGCCAGCAGTCTCCGAGGTCTGGAGCAGTACTTC	CASSLRGLEQYF
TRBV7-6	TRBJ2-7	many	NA	TGTGCCAGCAGCTTAGTTGTGAGAGAATCCTCCTACGAGCAGTACTTC	CASSLVVRESSYEQYF
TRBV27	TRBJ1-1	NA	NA	TGTGCCAGCAGTTTTCTGGGCGAGAACACTGAAGCTTTCTTT	CASSFLGENTEAFF
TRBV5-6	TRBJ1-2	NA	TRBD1	TGTGCCAGCAGCCCCGAGGGGCGGACAGGCGACTATGGCTACACCTTC	CASSPEGRTGDYGYTF
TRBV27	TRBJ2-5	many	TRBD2	TGTGCCAGCAGTTTGATAGCGGGAGCCATGAACCAAGAGACCCAGTACTTC	CASSLIAGAMNQETQYF
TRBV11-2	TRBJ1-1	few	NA	TGTGCCAGCAGCTGGGAGGCCATGAACACTGAAGCTTTCTTT	CASSWEAMNTEAFF
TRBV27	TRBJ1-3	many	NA	TGTGCCAGCAGTTCCACATCATACTCTGGAAACACCATATATTTT	CASSSTSYSGNTIYF
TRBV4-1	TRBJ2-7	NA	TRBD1	TGCGCCAGCAGCGCAAGACAGGGGCAGGGGGCCTACGAGCAGTACTTC	CASSARQGQGAYEQYF
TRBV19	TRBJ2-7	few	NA	TGTGCCAGTAGTTTCTCCGCAGTTGCCTACGAGCAGTACTTC	CASSFSAVAYEQYF
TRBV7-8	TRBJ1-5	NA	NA	TGCGCCAGCAGCTTAGTTGGGAGTTTGGCCCATCAGCCCCAGCATTTT	CASSLVGSLAHQPQHF
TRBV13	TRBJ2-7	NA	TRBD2	TGTGCCAGCAACCCCCCCCTAGCGGGAGTCGCGGGCCACGAGCAGTACTTC	CASNPPLAGVAGHEQYF
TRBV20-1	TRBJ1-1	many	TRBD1	TGCAGCCTGACAGGGGAGATGAACACTGAAGCTTTCTTT	CSLTGEMNTEAFF
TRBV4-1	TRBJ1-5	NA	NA	TGCGCCAGCAGCCAAGAGTCGGGCAATCAGCCCCGGCATTTT	CASSQESGNQPRHF
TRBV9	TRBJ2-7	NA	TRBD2	TGTGCCAGCAGCGCGGGACTAGCGAGAGGGATTGATCCGTGGCAGTACTTC	CASSAGLARGIDPWQYF
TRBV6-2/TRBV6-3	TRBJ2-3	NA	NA	TGTGCCAGCAGTCATACTGGGGCTTGGTCGGATACGCAGTATTTT	CASSHTGAWSDTQYF
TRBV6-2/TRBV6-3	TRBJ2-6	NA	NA	TGTGCCAGCACCCAAACGGATCTAGCGAGAATATCTGGGGCCAACGTCCTGACTTTC	CASTQTDLARISGANVLTF
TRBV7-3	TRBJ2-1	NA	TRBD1	TGTGCCAGCAGCTCACCGAGAGGGACAGTCGGATTGGAAGACAATGAGCAGTTCTTC	CASSSPRGTVGLEDNEQFF
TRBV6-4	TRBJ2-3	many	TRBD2	TGTGCCAGCAGCAGCCCCCCCCTAGCGGGAGACAGCACAGATACGCAGTATTTT	CASSSPPLAGDSTDTQYF
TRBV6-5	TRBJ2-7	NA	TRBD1	TGTGCCAGCAGTTACTCGGGTGTCGACAGGGTAACGTACGAGGAGTACTTC	CASSYSGVDRVTYEEYF
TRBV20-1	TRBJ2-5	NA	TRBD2	TGCAGTGCTACCGTCCTAGCGGGGGGACGCGAGACCCAGTACTTC	CSATVLAGGRETQYF
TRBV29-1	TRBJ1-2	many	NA	TGCAGCGTTGAAGTTTTCTTGCGGGACGGGAACTATGGCTACACCTTC	CSVEVFLRDGNYGYTF
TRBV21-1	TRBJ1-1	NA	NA	TGTGCCAGCAGCAAAGAGGACAGGGCTGAGGGGGACACTGAAGCTTTCTTT	CASSKEDRAEGDTEAFF
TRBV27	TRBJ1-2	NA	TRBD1	TGTGCCAGCAGTCCCCTGGACAGGGAGTATGGCTACGCCTTC	CASSPLDREYGYAF
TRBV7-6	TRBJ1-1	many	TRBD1	TGTGCCAGCAGTCCCATGCTCGGACAGGTTCTTGTAGCTTTCTTT	CASSPMLGQVLVAFF
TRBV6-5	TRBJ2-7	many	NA	TGTGCCAGCAGTTGGGCCCGGTGGGGCGAGCAGTACTTC	CASSWARWGEQYF
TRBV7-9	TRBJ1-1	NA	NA	TGTGCCAGCAGCTGGGCAGGGGAAGCTTTCTTT	CASSWAGEAFF
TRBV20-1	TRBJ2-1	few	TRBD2	TGCAGTGCTAGCCAAGTACTAGCGGGGGGGGTTGATGAGCAGTTCTTC	CSASQVLAGGVDEQFF
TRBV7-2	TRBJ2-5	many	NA	TGTGCCAGCAGGAAGGGACTGCAAGAGACCCAGTACTTC	CASRKGLQETQYF